This TCR beta chain stems from a study of relationships among human T cell subsets. Study observations and caveats: Clones with over 100 reads held over 60% of CD8+ cytotoxic sequences. Bead sorting may have left some CD4+CD8+ double-positive cells.

Activated T cells were isolated as CD45RA-RO-CD69+ with anti-CD69 microbeads. The sample holds a few counts of this clonotype. The antigen is undetermined. The CDR3 has 17 residues. With 3 bases removed from V and 7 bases from J, the gap between germline ends came to 22 bases. Germline V gives CDR1 MDHEN, CDR2 SYDVKM. The T cell receptor alpha and beta CDR3 regions were amplified from mRNA by semiquantitative ARM-PCR. Tagged nested gene-specific primers were used first, then communal superprimers amplified exponentially. TCRdb ran MiXCR on the multiplex PCR reads and lists one entry per CDR3 protein. The sample lists a few thousand distinct CDR3 sequences; approximately 40% were seen once.

The J gene is TRBJ1-5, the V gene TRBV28, with D perhaps matching TRBD1 (6 bases). Sequences were obtained from activated T cells sorted from blood. The subset is: CD45RA-RO-CD69+ activated T cells. The receptor's source is a man aged 35-49 years in good health. The CDR3, as DNA: TGTGCCAGCAGTTTTCGGGGAGGTACAGGGATCGGCCAGCCCCAGCATTTT. It specifies CASSFRGGTGIGQPQHF.